Below are 7 T cell receptor beta chains sequenced from a single sample in a study of T cells after yellow fever vaccination. TCRdb passed the 5' RACE reads through MiXCR, listing each CDR3 protein once. The sample lists 250,000 to 400,000 distinct CDR3 sequences, 3.5% to 5% seen once, with approximately 19% in the top ten. The sequenced sample was PBMCs, obtained 15 days after the yellow fever booster vaccination. Receptors were obtained from a man younger than 35 who received the YFV17D yellow fever vaccine.

The V and J genes are TRBV7-9 and TRBJ1-1; D not resolved. This CDR3 has 13 residues. Between the trimmed V and J ends, which lost 1 base and 8 bases, there was a span of 11 bases. Germline CDR1 and CDR2: SEHNR and FQNEAQ (reference sequence). CDR3 DNA sequence: TGTGCCAGCAGCTTAGAGAGTAGAGGGGAAGCTTTCTTT. Protein sequence: CASSLESRGEAFF.

This clonotype was recorded many times. This rearrangement joins TRBV20-1 to TRBJ1-4; D not certain. The ends were cut back, 2 bases at V and 4 bases at J, with 5 bases in the middle. This CDR3 is 12 amino acids long. Germline V gene lookup returns CDR1 DFQATT and CDR2 SNEGSKA (reference sequence). CDR3 sequence: CSARWSNEKLFF. The CDR3 nucleotides read TGCAGTGCTAGATGGAGTAATGAAAAACTGTTTTTT.

This clonotype came up a few times. The chain employs TRBV6-1 and TRBJ1-3; tentative D call: TRBD1 (5 bases). CDR1 is MNHNS, CDR2 SASEGT, per germline. V was pared by 6 bases and J by 0 bases, with 12 bases between. This CDR3 is 15 amino acids long. The DNA for the CDR3 is TGTGCCAGCAGGGAGACAGCAGTCTCTGGAAACACCATATATTTT. Amino acids: CASRETAVSGNTIYF.

This clonotype appeared many times. The chain links TRBV7-2 to TRBJ1-6, with D perhaps TRBD1 (6 bases). CDR3 size: 14 residues. The germline V gene has CDR1 SGHTA and CDR2 FQGNSA. Trimming left V 5 bases short and J 10 bases short, with 15 bases between. Here the CDR3 DNA reads TGTGCCAGCAGCAGAACAGGGATCTACTCACCCCTCCACTTT. Translated, it gives CASSRTGIYSPLHF.

This clonotype has ten or more counts. This rearrangement joins TRBV30 to TRBJ2-2; maybe TRBD1 (6 bases). This CDR3 region has 16 residues. V lost 5 bases and J 1 base, leaving 17 bases between the germline ends. The germline V gene has CDR1 GTSNPN and CDR2 SVGIG (reference sequence). The CDR3 protein is CAWDLALGGNTGELFF. CDR3 in DNA: TGTGCCTGGGATCTTGCGCTAGGGGGGAACACCGGGGAGCTGTTTTTT.

This clonotype was recorded at least ten times. V usage is TRBV10-2 and J usage is TRBJ1-6; unclear D gene. The CDR3 has 12 amino acids. The V end lost 4 bases, the J end lost 5 bases, and 3 bases lay between the germline ends. From germline, CDR1 is WSHSY and CDR2 SAAADI. The CDR3 reads CASSGDNSPLHF. DNA for the CDR3: TGCGCCAGCAGTGGGGATAATTCACCCCTCCACTTT.

To note about this clonotype: A much larger clone is a single base away; this may be a read error. In DNA form, the CDR3 reads TGTGCCAGCCGCCCTGGGACAGGGTCCAACGAGCAGTACTTC. This sequence encodes CASRPGTGSNEQYF. This chain uses TRBV6-2 or TRBV6-3 with TRBJ2-7, with 9 nucleotides matching TRBD1. CDR1 is MNHEY and CDR2 is SVGEGT in the germline V gene. With V trimmed by 8 bases and J by 5 bases, 10 bases remained unmatched. CDR3 length: 14 amino acids.